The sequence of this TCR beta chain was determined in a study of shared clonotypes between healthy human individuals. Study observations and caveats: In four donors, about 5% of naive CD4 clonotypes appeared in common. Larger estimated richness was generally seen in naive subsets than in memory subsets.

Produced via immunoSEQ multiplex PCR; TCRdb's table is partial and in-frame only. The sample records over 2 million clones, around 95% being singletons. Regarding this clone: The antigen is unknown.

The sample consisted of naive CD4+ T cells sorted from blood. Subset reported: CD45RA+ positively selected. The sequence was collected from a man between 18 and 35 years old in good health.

As DNA, the CDR3 is TGTGCCAGCAGTGACCCTGGACTAGCGGGGTTGGAGACCCAGTACTTC. It is translated as CASSDPGLAGLETQYF. This sequence joins TRBV25-1 and TRBJ2-5; 12 nucleotides line up with TRBD2. V lost 3 bases and J lost 5; bases outside the gene matches: 7. Germline assignment: CDR1 MGHDK and CDR2 SYGVNS. The CDR3 sequence is 16 residues long. Looking up the rest from reference TRBV25-1 and TRBJ2-5 gives the full variable domain: EADIYQTPRYLVIGTGKKITLECSQTMGHDKMYWYQQDPGMELHLIHYSYGVNSTEKGDLSSESTVSRIRTEHFPLTLESARPSHTSQYLCASSDPGLAGLETQYFGPGTRLLVL.